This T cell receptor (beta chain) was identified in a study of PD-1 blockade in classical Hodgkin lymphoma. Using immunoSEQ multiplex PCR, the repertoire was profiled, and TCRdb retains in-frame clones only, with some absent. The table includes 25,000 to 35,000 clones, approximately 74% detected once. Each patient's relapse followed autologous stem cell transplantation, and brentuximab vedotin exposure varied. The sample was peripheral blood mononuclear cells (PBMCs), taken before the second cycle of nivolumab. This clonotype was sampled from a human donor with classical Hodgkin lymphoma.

The CDR3 spells CASSLIGTEAFF. CDR3 DNA sequence: TGTGCCAGCAGCTTGATTGGCACTGAAGCTTTCTTT. This rearrangement joins TRBV5-6 to TRBJ1-1, with D hard to call. This CDR3 region has 12 residues. The germline V and J ends were trimmed by 1 base and 4 bases, with 5 bases remaining between them. Germline loops: CDR1 SGHDT, CDR2 YYEEEE.